The T cell receptor (beta chain) under discussion was sequenced for a study of blood T cell repertoires in COVID-19. About the study: Acute-phase and convalescent COVID-19 samples originated in the United States, Italy and Spain. T cells, B-cell-depleted T cells, or PBMCs supplied cDNA or gDNA.

As handled by the study authors: Amplifying reference gene primers gave estimates of nucleated cell counts. This table comes from immunoSEQ multiplex PCR, and its TCRdb copy is limited to in-frame clones, with some not included. That table gives V, J and clone size, and the DNA gave D and trimming. The sample holds 300,000 to 400,000 clones, 70% to 90% seen once. Germline assignment: CDR1 LNHDA and CDR2 SQIVND (reference sequence). Trimming left V 2 bases short and J 4 bases short, with 2 bases between. CDR3 size: 12 residues. The clonotype was recovered from a human donor in a cohort sampled during active COVID-19. The chain combines TRBV19 with TRBJ1-4; D not resolved. The sequenced material came from peripheral blood. The CDR3 here is CASSIHNEKLFF. DNA for the CDR3: TGTGCCAGTAGTATACATAATGAAAAACTGTTTTTT. The complete variable domain, with remaining parts taken from reference TRBV19 and TRBJ1-4, reads DGGITQSPKYLFRKEGQNVTLSCEQNLNHDAMYWYRQDPGQGLRLIYYSQIVNDFQKGDIAEGYSVSREKKESFPLTVTSAQKNPTAFYLCASSIHNEKLFFGSGTQLSVL.